A selection of T cell receptor beta chains follows, all from one sample in a study of technical replicates of blood from four donors. TCRdb's copy holds only in-frame clones and misses some; the assay was immunoSEQ multiplex PCR. The repertoire holds roughly 68,000 clones, with 95% to 97% as singletons. Sequenced input: T cells isolated from PBMCs. The source of these receptors is a human donor in good health. Each CDR3 is given with its conserved first and last residue. Each record gives: D gene, clone size, V gene, J gene, CDR3 DNA, CDR3 protein. D genes are given only for firm matches. Not every row has a clone size; where given, it reads once, few, many or a size class.

>-|-|TRBV4-1|TRBJ1-2
TGCGCCAGCAGCCAAGTTACAGGGATTCAAGGCTACACCTTC
CASSQVTGIQGYTF
>-|few|TRBV2|TRBJ2-7
TGTGCCAGCAGTGAAAGTACAGGGAAGTACGAGCAGTACTTC
CASSESTGKYEQYF
>TRBD1|-|TRBV10-3|TRBJ1-2
TGTGCCATCAGACAGACAGGGCCTAACTATGGCTACACCTTC
CAIRQTGPNYGYTF
>TRBD1|-|TRBV19|TRBJ1-4
TGTGCCAGTAGTAACCCGGGACAGGGAAGTGAAAAACTGTTTTTT
CASSNPGQGSEKLFF
>TRBD1|-|TRBV4-1|TRBJ1-5
TGCGCCAGCAGCAACGGACAGGGGGCTCGGCAGCCCCAGCATTTT
CASSNGQGARQPQHF
>-|-|TRBV11-3|TRBJ2-3
TGTGCCAGCAGCTTAAGAGTAACCGCAGATACGCAGTATTTT
CASSLRVTADTQYF
>-|-|TRBV6-5|TRBJ2-1
TGTGCCAGCAGTTTGAGACTAGGGAGCTCCTACAATGAGCAGTTCTTC
CASSLRLGSSYNEQFF
>-|-|TRBV19|TRBJ1-1
TGTGCCAGTAGTTTGGGACACGTGAACACTGAAGCTTTCTTT
CASSLGHVNTEAFF
>TRBD1|-|TRBV6-1|TRBJ2-5
TGTGCCAGCAGGGGGGACAGACTTCAAGAGACCCAGTACTTC
CASRGDRLQETQYF
>-|-|TRBV7-7|TRBJ1-1
TGTGCCAGCAGCTTAGTAGAAGGAGATGAAGCTTTCTTT
CASSLVEGDEAFF
>-|-|TRBV27|TRBJ1-5
TGTGCCAGCAGTTTAGTGAGGGGGAATCAGCCCCAGCATTTT
CASSLVRGNQPQHF
>TRBD2|-|TRBV6-5|TRBJ2-1
TGTGCCAGCAGGCCGGGACGGGGGGTCAATGAGCAGTTCTTC
CASRPGRGVNEQFF
>-|-|TRBV5-1|TRBJ2-3
TGCGCCAGCAGCTTGTCTCCCACGGCAGGGGATAACCCTAGCACAGATACGCAGTATTTT
CASSLSPTAGDNPSTDTQYF
>-|-|TRBV19|TRBJ2-3
TGTGCCAGTGTCTACGGTTTTTCCACAGATACGCAGTATTTT
CASVYGFSTDTQYF
>-|-|TRBV21-1|TRBJ2-7
TGTGCCAGCAGCACCGGGACAGGGTCCTACGAGCAGTACTTC
CASSTGTGSYEQYF
>TRBD1|few|TRBV19|TRBJ1-4
TGTGCCAGTTCAACCGGGACAGGGGTATGGAATGAAAAACTGTTTTTT
CASSTGTGVWNEKLFF
>TRBD1|-|TRBV7-9|TRBJ2-3
TGTGCCAGCAGCGGAGGACAGGGGCCATACACAGATACGCAGTATTTT
CASSGGQGPYTDTQYF
>-|-|TRBV30|TRBJ2-1
TGTGCCTGGAGTGCCGACCTAGTCCACAATGAGCAGTTCTTC
CAWSADLVHNEQFF
>-|-|TRBV9|TRBJ1-3
TGTGCCAGCAGCGTAGATGGGGGGAACACCATATATTTT
CASSVDGGNTIYF
>-|-|TRBV27|TRBJ2-7
TGTGCCAGCAGTTTCTCCGCTAGCAGATACTACGAGCAGTACTTC
CASSFSASRYYEQYF
>-|-|TRBV10-3|TRBJ1-2
TGTGCCATCAGTGAGCCAGGGGTTTCCTATGGCTACACCTTC
CAISEPGVSYGYTF
>-|once|TRBV7-8|TRBJ1-1
TGTGCCAGCAGCTTAGTAAACAGTGGGAGCACTGAAGCTTTCTTT
CASSLVNSGSTEAFF
>-|-|TRBV5-1|TRBJ1-2
TGCGCCAGCAGCGGTCAGGATAACTATGGCTACACCTTC
CASSGQDNYGYTF
>TRBD1|-|TRBV5-5|TRBJ1-2
TGTGCCAGCAGCCCGAGGGACAGTTATGGCTACACCTTC
CASSPRDSYGYTF
>-|-|TRBV7-8|TRBJ1-1
TGTGCCAGCAGCCCACGCCGGGAGGGCACTGAAGCTTTCTTT
CASSPRREGTEAFF
>-|-|TRBV4-1|TRBJ1-1
TGCGCCAGCAGAGTACGCAGGAATATGAACACTGAAGCTTTCTTT
CASRVRRNMNTEAFF
>TRBD2|-|TRBV7-6|TRBJ2-7
TGTGCCAGCAGCCACATAGCGGGACTCTACGAGCAGTACTTC
CASSHIAGLYEQYF
>TRBD2|-|TRBV18|TRBJ2-5
TGTGCCAGCTCACCCAGCGGGGGGGGAGAGACCCAGTACTTC
CASSPSGGGETQYF
>TRBD1|few|TRBV29-1|TRBJ1-4
TGCAGCGCCGAAGACAGGGCTAATGAAAAACTGTTTTTT
CSAEDRANEKLFF
>-|-|TRBV7-9|TRBJ2-1
TGTGCCAGCAGCTTGGAGGGGGCCTATGAGCAGTTCTTC
CASSLEGAYEQFF
>TRBD2|-|TRBV5-1|TRBJ2-1
TGCGCCAGCAGCTTGGTACTAGCGGGAGGCTTATCCTACAATGAGCAGTTCTTC
CASSLVLAGGLSYNEQFF